The clone carrying this T cell receptor beta chain was recorded many times. Its cognate antigen is unknown. The CDR3 sequence is 16 residues long. CDR1 and CDR2 from the germline V gene are GTSNPN and SVGIG (reference sequence). V dropped 4 bases and J dropped 5; count of bases not matched to a gene: 8. The data were taken from a study of T cells in Graves' hyperthyroidism and ophthalmopathy. Study as a whole: Peripheral blood samples were taken at initial diagnosis, prior to any treatment.

Study-wide results and caveats: The model anticipated ophthalmopathy a median around six months pre-onset.

There were TCR beta CDR3 regions amplified from RNA transcripts. The primer set for the first-round RT-PCR of the TCR CDR3 was HTBI. MiXCR was run by TCRdb on the multiplex PCR reads, yielding one entry per CDR3 protein. The table includes a few hundred thousand distinct CDR3 sequences, under 15% detected once. Pregnant or lactating patients were excluded, as were those with uncontrolled infection or other autoimmune disease. Clinicians diagnosed patients from clinical symptoms, serum thyroxine and TRAb, thyroid ultrasound and orbital computed tomography. This clonotype originated in a woman in her thirties with Graves' hyperthyroidism. The sample comprised blood. V gene TRBV30 combines with J gene TRBJ2-1; TRBD2 aligns across 13 bases. The DNA for the CDR3 is TGTGCCTGGAACTCCTGGACTAGCGGGAGCGACAATGAGCAGTTCTTC. Amino acids: CAWNSWTSGSDNEQFF.